This TCR beta chain was obtained from a study of cytomegalovirus exposure and HLA in healthy donors. The CDR3 loop spans 15 amino acids. Germline V gene lookup returns CDR1 SGHDN and CDR2 FVKESK. Trimming removed 1 base from V and 2 bases from J, with 11 bases in between. Researchers ran the PCR with 60 Vbeta and 13 Jbeta primers. This table comes from immunoSEQ multiplex PCR, and its TCRdb copy is limited to in-frame clones, with some not included. Altogether around 130,000 clones are present, around two thirds being singletons, with the ten largest covering approximately 2.6%. V and J are TRBV14 and TRBJ1-1; D might be TRBD1 (5 bases). This receptor was identified in a human donor in good health. Material for sequencing was PBMCs. The CDR3 region is CASSQAGHFNTEAFF. As DNA, the CDR3 is TGTGCCAGCAGCCAAGCCGGACACTTTAACACTGAAGCTTTCTTT.